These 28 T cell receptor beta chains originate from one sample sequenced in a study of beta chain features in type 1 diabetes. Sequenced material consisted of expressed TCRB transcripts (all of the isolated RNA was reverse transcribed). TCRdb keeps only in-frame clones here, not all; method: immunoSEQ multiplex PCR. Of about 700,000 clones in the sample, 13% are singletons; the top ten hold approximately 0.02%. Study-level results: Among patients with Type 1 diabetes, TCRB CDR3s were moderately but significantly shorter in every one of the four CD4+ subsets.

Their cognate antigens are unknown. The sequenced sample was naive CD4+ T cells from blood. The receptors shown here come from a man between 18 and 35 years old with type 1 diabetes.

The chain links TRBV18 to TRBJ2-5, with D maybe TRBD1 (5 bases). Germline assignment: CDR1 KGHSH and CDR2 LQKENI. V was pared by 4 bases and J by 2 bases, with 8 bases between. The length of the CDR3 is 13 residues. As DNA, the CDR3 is TGTGCCAGCTCACAAGGACATCAAGAGACCCAGTACTTC. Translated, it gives CASSQGHQETQYF. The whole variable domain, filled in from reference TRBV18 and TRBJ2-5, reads NAGVMQNPRHLVRRRGQEARLRCSPMKGHSHVYWYRQLPEEGLKFMVYLQKENIIDESGMPKERFSAEFPKEGPSILRIQQVVRGDSAAYFCASSQGHQETQYFGPGTRLLVL.

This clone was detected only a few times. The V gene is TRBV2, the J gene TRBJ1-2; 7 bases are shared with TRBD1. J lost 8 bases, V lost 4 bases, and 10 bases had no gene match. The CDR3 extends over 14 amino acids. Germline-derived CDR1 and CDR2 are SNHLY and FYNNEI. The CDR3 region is CASSAWDSPIGYTF. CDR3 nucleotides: TGTGCCAGCAGTGCATGGGACAGTCCTATAGGCTACACCTTC.

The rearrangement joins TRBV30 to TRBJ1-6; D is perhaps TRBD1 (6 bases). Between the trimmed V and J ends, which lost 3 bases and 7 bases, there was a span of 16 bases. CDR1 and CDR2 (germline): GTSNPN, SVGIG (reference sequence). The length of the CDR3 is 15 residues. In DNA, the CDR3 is TGTGCCTGGAGGCTCGGGGGCTCTCGAAATTCACCCCTCCACTTT. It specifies CAWRLGGSRNSPLHF.

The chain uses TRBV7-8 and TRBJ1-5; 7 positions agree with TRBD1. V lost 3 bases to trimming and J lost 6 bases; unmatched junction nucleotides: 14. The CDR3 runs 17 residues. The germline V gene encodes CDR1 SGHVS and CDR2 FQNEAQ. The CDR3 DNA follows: TGTGCCAGCAGCTTGGTCGGGACCCCAGGGGGGAGTCAGCCCCAGCATTTT. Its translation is CASSLVGTPGGSQPQHF. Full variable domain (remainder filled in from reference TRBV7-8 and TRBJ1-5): GAGVSQSPRYKVAKRGQDVALRCDPISGHVSLFWYQQALGQGPEFLTYFQNEAQLDKSGLPSDRFFAERPEGSVSTLKIQRTQQEDSAVYLCASSLVGTPGGSQPQHFGDGTRLSIL.

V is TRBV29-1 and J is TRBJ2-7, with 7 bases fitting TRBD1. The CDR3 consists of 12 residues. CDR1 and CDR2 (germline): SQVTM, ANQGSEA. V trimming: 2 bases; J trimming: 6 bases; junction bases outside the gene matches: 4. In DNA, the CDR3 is TGCAGCGTTGAACCGACAGGGTCCGAGCAGTACTTC. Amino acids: CSVEPTGSEQYF.

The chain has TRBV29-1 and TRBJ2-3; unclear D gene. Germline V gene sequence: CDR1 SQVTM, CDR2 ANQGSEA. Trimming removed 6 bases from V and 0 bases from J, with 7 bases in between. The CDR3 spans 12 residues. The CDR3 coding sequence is TGCAGCGTGACAACTAGCACAGATACGCAGTATTTT. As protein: CSVTTSTDTQYF.

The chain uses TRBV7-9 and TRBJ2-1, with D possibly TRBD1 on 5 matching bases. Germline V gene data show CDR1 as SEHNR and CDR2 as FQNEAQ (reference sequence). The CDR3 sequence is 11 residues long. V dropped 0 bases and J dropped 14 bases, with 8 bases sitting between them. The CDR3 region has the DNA TGTGCCAGCAGCTTAGCAAAGACAGAGTTCTTC. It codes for CASSLAKTEFF.

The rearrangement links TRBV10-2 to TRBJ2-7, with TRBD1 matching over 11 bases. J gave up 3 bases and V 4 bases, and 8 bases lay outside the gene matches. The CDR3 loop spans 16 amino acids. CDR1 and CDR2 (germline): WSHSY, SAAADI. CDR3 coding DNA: TGCGCCAGCAGTGTCACCTCCGGGACAGGGGGCTACGAGCAGTACTTC. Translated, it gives CASSVTSGTGGYEQYF.

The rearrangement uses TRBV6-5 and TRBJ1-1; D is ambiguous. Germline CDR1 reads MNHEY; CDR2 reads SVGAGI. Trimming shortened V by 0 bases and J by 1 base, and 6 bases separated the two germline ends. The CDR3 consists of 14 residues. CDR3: CASSYSNPNTEAFF. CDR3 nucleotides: TGTGCCAGCAGTTACTCGAACCCGAACACTGAAGCTTTCTTT.

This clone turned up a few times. The DNA of the CDR3 is TGTGCCAGCAGCCAAGCGGCTAGCGTTGAGCAGTTCTTC. This sequence encodes CASSQAASVEQFF. This sequence joins TRBV14 and TRBJ2-1; TRBD2 might be the D (6 bases). The CDR3 sequence is 13 residues long. Looked up from germline, CDR1 is SGHDN and CDR2 is FVKESK. V was shortened by 1 base and J by 9 bases, with 10 bases between the two germline ends.

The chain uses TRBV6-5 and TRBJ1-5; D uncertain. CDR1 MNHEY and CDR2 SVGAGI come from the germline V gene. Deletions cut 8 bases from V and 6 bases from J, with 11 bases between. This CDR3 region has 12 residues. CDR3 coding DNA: TGTGCCAGCCATATCCGGCCTCAGCCCCAGCATTTT. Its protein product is CASHIRPQPQHF.

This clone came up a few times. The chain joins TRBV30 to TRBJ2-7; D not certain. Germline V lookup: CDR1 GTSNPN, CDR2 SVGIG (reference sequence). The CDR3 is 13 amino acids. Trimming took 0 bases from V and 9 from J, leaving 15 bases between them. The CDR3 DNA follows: TGTGCCTGGAGTGTCGCCGGCGCCTTCTGGCAGTACTTC. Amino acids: CAWSVAGAFWQYF.

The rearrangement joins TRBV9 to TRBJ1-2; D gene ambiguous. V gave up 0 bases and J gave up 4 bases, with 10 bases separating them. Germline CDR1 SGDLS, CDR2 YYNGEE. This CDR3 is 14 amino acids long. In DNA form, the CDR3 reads TGTGCCAGCAGCGTAGGTGGGAGTAGCTATGGCTACACCTTC. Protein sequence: CASSVGGSSYGYTF. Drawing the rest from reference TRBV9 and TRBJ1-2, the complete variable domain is DSGVTQTPKHLITATGQRVTLRCSPRSGDLSVYWYQQSLDQGLQFLIQYYNGEERAKGNILERFSAQQFPDLHSELNLSSLELGDSALYFCASSVGGSSYGYTFGSGTRLTVV.

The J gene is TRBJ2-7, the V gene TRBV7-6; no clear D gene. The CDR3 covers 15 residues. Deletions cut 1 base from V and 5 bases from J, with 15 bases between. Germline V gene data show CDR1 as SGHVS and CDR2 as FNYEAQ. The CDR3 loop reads CASSLGLNPNHEQYF. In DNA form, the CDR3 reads TGTGCCAGCAGCTTAGGACTCAACCCCAACCACGAGCAGTACTTC.

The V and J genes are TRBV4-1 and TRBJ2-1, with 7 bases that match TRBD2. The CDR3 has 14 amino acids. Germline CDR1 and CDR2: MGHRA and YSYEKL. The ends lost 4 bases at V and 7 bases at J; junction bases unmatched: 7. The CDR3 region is CASSRPGLSNEQFF. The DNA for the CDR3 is TGCGCCAGCAGCCGACCGGGACTATCAAATGAGCAGTTCTTC.

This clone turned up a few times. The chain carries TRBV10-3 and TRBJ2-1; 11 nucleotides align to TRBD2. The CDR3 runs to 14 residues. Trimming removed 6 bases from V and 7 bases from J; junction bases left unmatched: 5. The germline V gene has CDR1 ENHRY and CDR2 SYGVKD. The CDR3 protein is CAISSLAGVNEQFF. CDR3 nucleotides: TGTGCCATCAGCTCACTAGCGGGGGTTAATGAGCAGTTCTTC.

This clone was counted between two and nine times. The CDR3 loop reads CASSLFATSDNEQFF. The CDR3 bases are TGTGCCAGCAGCTTATTTGCCACTAGCGACAATGAGCAGTTCTTC. V usage is TRBV7-2 and J usage is TRBJ2-1; the match to TRBD2 covers 7 bases. Germline V gene data show CDR1 as SGHTA and CDR2 as FQGNSA. J gave up 5 bases and V 2 bases, and 6 bases lay outside the gene matches. This CDR3 comprises 15 residues.

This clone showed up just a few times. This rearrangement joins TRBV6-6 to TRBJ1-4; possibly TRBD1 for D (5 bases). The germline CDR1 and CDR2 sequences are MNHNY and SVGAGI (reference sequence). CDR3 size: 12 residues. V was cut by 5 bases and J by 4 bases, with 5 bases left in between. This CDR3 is CASSDSNEKLFF. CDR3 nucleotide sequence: TGTGCCAGCAGTGACAGTAATGAAAAACTGTTTTTT.

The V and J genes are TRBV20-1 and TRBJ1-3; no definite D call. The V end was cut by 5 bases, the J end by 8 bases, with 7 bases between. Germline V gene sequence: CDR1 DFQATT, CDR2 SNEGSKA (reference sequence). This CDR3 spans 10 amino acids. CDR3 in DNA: TGCAGTGCTCCGGTGGACACCATATATTTT. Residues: CSAPVDTIYF.

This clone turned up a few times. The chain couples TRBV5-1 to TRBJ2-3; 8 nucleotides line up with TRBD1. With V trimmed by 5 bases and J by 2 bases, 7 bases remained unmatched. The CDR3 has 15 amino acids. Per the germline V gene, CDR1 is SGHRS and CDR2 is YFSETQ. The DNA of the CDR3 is TGCGCCAGCAGATCGGGACAGGCCTTCACAGATACGCAGTATTTT. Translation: CASRSGQAFTDTQYF.

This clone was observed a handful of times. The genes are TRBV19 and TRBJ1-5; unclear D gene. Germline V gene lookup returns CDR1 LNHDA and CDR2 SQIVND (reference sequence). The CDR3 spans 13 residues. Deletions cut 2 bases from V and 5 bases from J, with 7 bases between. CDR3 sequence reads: CASSIPGYQPQHF. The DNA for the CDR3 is TGTGCCAGTAGTATACCCGGGTATCAGCCCCAGCATTTT.

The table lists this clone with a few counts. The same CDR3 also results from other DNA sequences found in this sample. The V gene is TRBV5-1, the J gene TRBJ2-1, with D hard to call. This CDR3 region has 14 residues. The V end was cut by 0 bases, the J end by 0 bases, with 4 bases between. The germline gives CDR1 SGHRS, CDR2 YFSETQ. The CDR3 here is CASSLVSSYNEQFF. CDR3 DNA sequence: TGCGCCAGCAGCTTGGTGAGCTCCTACAATGAGCAGTTCTTC.

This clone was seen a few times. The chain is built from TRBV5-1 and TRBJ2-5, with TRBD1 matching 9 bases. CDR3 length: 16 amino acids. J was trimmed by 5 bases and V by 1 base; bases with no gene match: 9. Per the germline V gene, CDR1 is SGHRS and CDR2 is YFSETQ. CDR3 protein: CASSLTLTGGQETQYF. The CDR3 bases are TGCGCCAGCAGCTTGACCCTTACAGGGGGCCAGGAGACCCAGTACTTC. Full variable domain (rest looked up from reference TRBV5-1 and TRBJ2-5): KAGVTQTPRYLIKTRGQQVTLSCSPISGHRSVSWYQQTPGQGLQFLFEYFSETQRNKGNFPGRFSGRQFSNSRSEMNVSTLELGDSALYLCASSLTLTGGQETQYFGPGTRLLVL.

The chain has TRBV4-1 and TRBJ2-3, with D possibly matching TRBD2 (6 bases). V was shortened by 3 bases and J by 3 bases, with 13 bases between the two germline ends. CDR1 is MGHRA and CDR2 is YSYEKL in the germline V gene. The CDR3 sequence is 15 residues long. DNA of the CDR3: TGCGCCAGCAGCCAGGGGGGTCGTGGGACAGATACGCAGTATTTT. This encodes CASSQGGRGTDTQYF.

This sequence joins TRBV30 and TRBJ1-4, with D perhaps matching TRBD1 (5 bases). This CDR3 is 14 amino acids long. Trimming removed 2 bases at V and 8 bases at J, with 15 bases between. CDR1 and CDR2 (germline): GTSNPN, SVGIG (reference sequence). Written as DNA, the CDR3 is TGTGCCTGGAGTCCCTCGGGACTGGGGGAAAAACTGTTTTTT. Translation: CAWSPSGLGEKLFF.

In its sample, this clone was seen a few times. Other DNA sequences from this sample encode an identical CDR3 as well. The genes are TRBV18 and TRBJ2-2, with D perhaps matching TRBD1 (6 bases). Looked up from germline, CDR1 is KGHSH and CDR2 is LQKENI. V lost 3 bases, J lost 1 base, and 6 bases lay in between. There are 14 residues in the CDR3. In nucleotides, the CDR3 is TGTGCCAGCTCACCGGGACAGAACACCGGGGAGCTGTTTTTT. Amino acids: CASSPGQNTGELFF.

CDR3 in amino acids: CASSLRVYMNTEAFF. CDR3 in DNA: TGTGCCAGCAGCCTCAGAGTTTACATGAACACTGAAGCTTTCTTT. This chain links TRBV6-5 with TRBJ1-1; no clear D gene. This CDR3 has 15 residues. Germline V gives CDR1 MNHEY, CDR2 SVGAGI. V shed 6 bases and J shed 0 bases, with 14 bases lying between them.

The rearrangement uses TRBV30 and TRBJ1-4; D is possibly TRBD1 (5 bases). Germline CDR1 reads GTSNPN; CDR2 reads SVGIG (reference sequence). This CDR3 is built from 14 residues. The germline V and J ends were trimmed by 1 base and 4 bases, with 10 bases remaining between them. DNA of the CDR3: TGTGCCTGGAGTGCACAGGCCGATAATGAAAAACTGTTTTTT. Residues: CAWSAQADNEKLFF.